A selection of T cell receptor beta chains follows, all from one sample in a study of cytomegalovirus exposure and HLA in healthy donors. Here immunoSEQ multiplex PCR was the method, and the copy in TCRdb shows in-frame clones only, minus some. The sample includes roughly 220,000 clones. The sequenced sample consisted of PBMCs. The receptors come from a girl aged 2-15 years in good health and CMV-seropositive. Each CDR3 is given with its conserved first and last residue. D genes are given only for firm matches.

v_gene,j_gene,d_gene,len,CDR3aa,CDR3nt
TRBV12-5,TRBJ2-1,TRBD2,18,CASGLVVGGTSGGGEQFF,TGTGCTAGTGGTTTGGTGGTTGGGGGGACTAGCGGGGGAGGGGAGCAGTTCTTC
TRBV5-6,TRBJ2-7,-,12,CASSLQAREQYF,TGTGCCAGCAGCCTACAGGCTCGCGAGCAGTACTTC
TRBV7-8,TRBJ1-3,-,18,CASSLPRLAGRARNTIYF,TGTGCCAGCAGCTTACCCCGTCTGGCAGGGAGGGCTAGAAACACCATATATTTT
TRBV19,TRBJ2-7,-,13,CASKWRLTYEQYF,TGTGCCAGTAAGTGGAGGCTCACCTACGAGCAGTACTTC
TRBV7-6,TRBJ2-1,TRBD2,20,CASNLVPSGRGGDSYNEQFF,TGTGCCAGCAACTTAGTTCCTAGCGGGAGGGGCGGTGACTCCTACAATGAGCAGTTCTTC
TRBV6-1,TRBJ1-5,-,14,CASSETGGGQPQHF,TGTGCCAGCAGTGAAACGGGAGGAGGCCAGCCCCAGCATTTT
TRBV29-1,TRBJ1-2,TRBD1,14,CSVVGGTGLYGYTF,TGCAGCGTTGTAGGGGGGACAGGGCTCTATGGCTACACCTTC
TRBV28,TRBJ2-7,TRBD2,13,CASRPGGAYEQYF,TGTGCCAGCAGGCCGGGGGGAGCCTACGAGCAGTACTTC
TRBV28,TRBJ2-3,-,13,CASSLLNTDTQYF,TGTGCCAGCAGTTTACTTAATACAGATACGCAGTATTTT
TRBV15,TRBJ2-5,-,15,CATSREPGRIETQYF,TGTGCCACCAGCAGAGAACCGGGAAGAATTGAGACCCAGTACTTC
TRBV7-3,TRBJ2-1,-,14,CASSFSQLQNEQFF,TGTGCCAGCAGCTTCTCCCAACTCCAAAATGAGCAGTTCTTC
TRBV7-8,TRBJ1-5,TRBD1,20,CASSSWPRGQGREGNQPQHF,TGTGCCAGCAGCTCCTGGCCGAGGGGACAGGGGCGTGAAGGCAATCAGCCCCAGCATTTT
TRBV7-8,TRBJ2-7,-,13,CASSSGTKYEQYF,TGTGCCAGCAGCTCCGGGACAAAGTACGAGCAGTACTTC
TRBV7-9,TRBJ2-3,TRBD2,16,CASSSGGLAGTDTQYF,TGTGCCAGCAGCTCCGGGGGACTAGCGGGCACAGATACGCAGTATTTT
TRBV4-1,TRBJ2-5,TRBD2,16,CASSQGRGGIVETQYF,TGCGCCAGCAGCCAAGGACGGGGGGGTATTGTTGAGACCCAGTACTTC
TRBV18,TRBJ1-2,-,15,CASSPPGQPNYGYTF,TGTGCCAGCTCACCACCAGGACAGCCGAACTATGGCTACACCTTC
TRBV7-9,TRBJ2-2,-,16,CASSSFRQVGTGELFF,TGTGCCAGCAGCTCATTTAGACAGGTCGGAACCGGGGAGCTGTTTTTT
TRBV7-9,TRBJ2-7,TRBD2,15,CASSPRAGSSYEQYF,TGTGCCAGCAGCCCGAGAGCGGGGAGCTCCTACGAGCAGTACTTC
TRBV10-3,TRBJ1-6,TRBD1,16,CAISESPDRDRSPLHF,TGTGCCATCAGTGAGTCGCCGGACAGGGATCGTTCACCCCTCCACTTT
TRBV10-3,TRBJ2-3,-,15,CAISESVQVVDTQYF,TGTGCCATCAGTGAGTCGGTTCAGGTAGTAGATACGCAGTATTTT
TRBV11-2,TRBJ1-5,TRBD1,15,CASSLNRGQPRPQHF,TGTGCCAGCAGCTTAAACAGGGGACAACCTCGGCCCCAGCATTTT
TRBV28,TRBJ2-7,TRBD2,15,CASSSASGSSYEQYF,TGTGCCAGCAGTTCAGCTAGCGGAAGCTCCTACGAGCAGTACTTC
TRBV7-9,TRBJ1-5,TRBD1,17,CASSSGTGVWDNQPQHF,TGTGCCAGCAGCTCCGGGACAGGGGTTTGGGACAATCAGCCCCAGCATTTT
TRBV28,TRBJ2-3,TRBD2,13,CASTSGSPDTQYF,TGTGCCAGCACTAGCGGGAGCCCGGATACGCAGTATTTT
TRBV7-7,TRBJ2-5,TRBD1,15,CASSSNRDSQETQYF,TGTGCCAGCAGCTCAAACCGGGACAGTCAAGAGACCCAGTACTTC
TRBV7-2,TRBJ2-2,-,14,CASRARRGTGELFF,TGTGCCAGCAGGGCCAGAAGGGGCACCGGGGAGCTGTTTTTT
TRBV28,TRBJ2-7,TRBD1,18,CASSPRAGGIALRWEQYF,TGTGCCAGCAGTCCTAGGGCAGGGGGCATTGCTTTACGGTGGGAGCAGTACTTC
TRBV19,TRBJ2-5,-,13,CASSTRQEETQYF,TGTGCCAGTAGTACCCGACAGGAAGAGACCCAGTACTTC
TRBV6-4,TRBJ2-5,TRBD2,18,CASSVLGTTHSREETQYF,TGTGCCAGCAGTGTACTAGGGACTACCCACTCGAGGGAAGAGACCCAGTACTTC
TRBV27,TRBJ2-5,TRBD1,17,CASSSGSGDRAWETQYF,TGTGCCAGCAGTTCCGGATCTGGGGACAGGGCGTGGGAGACCCAGTACTTC
TRBV19,TRBJ1-2,TRBD1,12,CASSRDRGGYTF,TGTGCCAGTAGTAGGGACAGAGGAGGCTACACCTTC
TRBV28,TRBJ2-7,-,14,CASSSDRRHYEQYF,TGTGCCAGCAGCTCTGACAGGAGACACTACGAGCAGTACTTC
TRBV2,TRBJ2-3,-,17,CASVWVEAGVQKNTQYF,TGTGCCAGCGTTTGGGTCGAGGCAGGGGTACAGAAGAATACGCAGTATTTT
TRBV5-1,TRBJ2-6,TRBD1,16,CASSLETGAGANVLTF,TGCGCCAGCAGTTTGGAGACAGGGGCTGGGGCCAACGTCCTGACTTTC
TRBV11-2,TRBJ2-7,-,16,CASSPALRTIPHEQYF,TGTGCCAGCAGCCCAGCCCTAAGGACAATACCCCACGAGCAGTACTTC
TRBV5-1,TRBJ2-3,TRBD1,15,CASSLKQGLTDTQYF,TGCGCCAGCAGCTTGAAACAGGGGTTAACAGATACGCAGTATTTT
TRBV2,TRBJ2-2,TRBD2,14,CASATSGSTGELFF,TGTGCCAGCGCGACTAGCGGAAGTACCGGGGAGCTGTTTTTT
TRBV6-1,TRBJ2-7,-,16,CASSEFPGGSSYEQYF,TGTGCCAGCAGTGAATTTCCAGGGGGGAGCTCCTACGAGCAGTACTTC
TRBV11-2,TRBJ2-7,-,16,CASSLGSGDVPYEQYF,TGTGCCAGCAGCTTAGGGTCAGGGGATGTCCCCTACGAGCAGTACTTC
TRBV5-6,TRBJ2-1,TRBD2,15,CASSLGTSNVNEQFF,TGTGCCAGCAGCTTGGGGACTAGTAACGTCAATGAGCAGTTCTTC
TRBV5-1,TRBJ2-2,-,14,CASSSDREAGELFF,TGCGCCAGCAGCAGTGACAGGGAGGCCGGGGAGCTGTTTTTT
TRBV4-1,TRBJ2-1,TRBD2,17,CASSQAKGTGGGYEQFF,TGCGCCAGCAGCCAAGCGAAAGGAACGGGCGGGGGGTATGAGCAGTTCTTC
TRBV6-1,TRBJ2-7,TRBD2,14,CAGSGTSGTYEQYF,TGTGCCGGCAGTGGGACTAGCGGAACCTACGAGCAGTACTTC
TRBV2,TRBJ2-3,-,12,CASSAGTDTQYF,TGTGCCAGCAGTGCGGGGACAGATACGCAGTATTTT